Listed below are T cell receptor beta chains from one sample, sequenced in a study of cytomegalovirus exposure and HLA in healthy donors. Sequencing used immunoSEQ multiplex PCR; TCRdb keeps in-frame clones, though not all of them. The table includes over 100,000 clones, around 73% detected once. Sequencing input: PBMCs. These TCRs come from a man aged 40-49 years in good health and CMV-seronegative. The CDR3 runs from the conserved cysteine through the conserved F or W. D genes are given only for firm matches. Some rows have no size entry. The others give once, few or many, or a class for an expanded clone.

>14|TRBV7-9|NA|few|TRBJ2-2
CASSLDGLTGELFF
TGTGCCAGCAGCTTAGATGGCCTGACCGGGGAGCTGTTTTTT
>14|TRBV7-9|NA|NA|TRBJ1-5
CASSPGGSNQPQHF
TGTGCCAGCAGCCCCGGGGGTAGCAATCAGCCCCAGCATTTT
>18|TRBV7-8|TRBD1|NA|TRBJ1-2
CASSSQTGVNSANYGYTF
TGTGCCAGCAGCTCGCAGACAGGGGTTAATTCGGCTAACTATGGCTACACCTTC
>16|TRBV19|TRBD1|NA|TRBJ1-5
CACSPGQGRRYQPQHF
TGTGCCTGTAGTCCCGGACAGGGGAGAAGGTATCAGCCCCAGCATTTT
>15|TRBV19|TRBD1|NA|TRBJ2-2
CASKAVTGGIGELFF
TGTGCCAGTAAGGCGGTGACAGGGGGTATCGGGGAGCTGTTTTTT
>16|TRBV19|TRBD1|NA|TRBJ1-5
CASSPGQGANYQPQHF
TGTGCCAGTAGTCCGGGACAGGGGGCAAACTATCAGCCCCAGCATTTT
>13|TRBV6-1|NA|NA|TRBJ1-3
CASSGGRGNTIYF
TGTGCCAGCAGTGGAGGGCGTGGAAACACCATATATTTT
>14|TRBV28|TRBD2|NA|TRBJ2-3
CASSLGGDRDTQYF
TGTGCCAGCAGTCTGGGAGGGGATAGAGATACGCAGTATTTT
>14|TRBV27|NA|NA|TRBJ2-7
CASSPGDYSYEQYF
TGTGCCAGCAGTCCAGGGGACTACTCCTACGAGCAGTACTTC
>16|TRBV15|TRBD1|NA|TRBJ2-7
CATSSSEGTGVYEQYF
TGTGCCACCAGCAGCAGCGAGGGGACAGGGGTCTACGAGCAGTACTTC
>16|TRBV4-3|NA|NA|TRBJ2-1
CASSQKGGGKLREQFF
TGCGCCAGCAGCCAAAAGGGGGGGGGCAAATTGCGTGAGCAGTTCTTC
>21|TRBV19|TRBD1|NA|TRBJ1-1
CASSIETITGQIRTRNTEAFF
TGTGCCAGTAGTATAGAAACAATAACGGGACAGATACGCACACGGAACACTGAAGCTTTCTTT
>16|TRBV10-3|TRBD2|once|TRBJ2-1
CAISDLTSGGDNEQFF
TGTGCCATCAGTGATCTCACTAGCGGGGGGGACAATGAGCAGTTCTTC
>15|TRBV28|NA|once|TRBJ2-2
CASSLSRGVTGELFF
TGTGCCAGCAGTTTAAGCAGGGGTGTTACCGGGGAGCTGTTTTTT
>16|TRBV4-1|TRBD1|few|TRBJ1-5
CASSQGTGFNNQPQHF
TGCGCCAGCAGCCAAGGGACAGGCTTTAACAATCAGCCCCAGCATTTT
>13|TRBV27|NA|NA|TRBJ2-2
CASSLLGDGELFF
TGTGCCAGCAGTTTACTAGGGGACGGGGAGCTGTTTTTT
>16|TRBV29-1|TRBD2|NA|TRBJ2-3
CSVEVRLAGVTDTQYF
TGCAGCGTTGAAGTTCGACTAGCGGGGGTCACAGATACGCAGTATTTT
>12|TRBV6-5|NA|NA|TRBJ2-1
CASSYEGDEQFF
TGTGCCAGCAGTTACGAAGGGGATGAGCAGTTCTTC
>16|TRBV5-1|TRBD2|NA|TRBJ2-2
CASSARSGGFIGELFF
TGCGCCAGCAGCGCACGGAGCGGGGGGTTCATCGGGGAGCTGTTTTTT
>12|TRBV28|NA|NA|TRBJ2-7
CASSLNGHLVYF
TGTGCCAGCAGCCTTAACGGACATCTAGTCTACTTC
>17|TRBV7-8|TRBD1|NA|TRBJ1-1
CASSPYGTGERGTEAFF
TGTGCCAGCAGCCCTTACGGGACAGGGGAAAGAGGGACTGAAGCTTTCTTT
>15|TRBV5-6|NA|few|TRBJ2-5
CASSLTVNSQETQYF
TGTGCCAGCAGCTTGACGGTTAACTCCCAAGAGACCCAGTACTTC
>15|TRBV7-9|TRBD2|NA|TRBJ2-1
CASSVASGGNNEQFF
TGTGCCAGCAGCGTTGCTAGCGGGGGGAACAATGAGCAGTTCTTC
>15|TRBV6-5|NA|few|TRBJ2-7
CASSYSSQRSYEQYF
TGTGCCAGCAGTTACTCTTCCCAGCGCTCCTACGAGCAGTACTTC
>15|TRBV27|NA|NA|TRBJ1-1
CASSLGVRVNTEAFF
TGTGCCAGCAGTCTAGGGGTTCGGGTGAACACTGAAGCTTTCTTT
>12|TRBV13|NA|NA|TRBJ2-7
CASSSTASEQYF
TGTGCCAGCAGCTCTACTGCCTCCGAGCAGTACTTC
>14|TRBV5-1|NA|once|TRBJ1-1
CASRREGVQSEAFF
TGCGCCAGCAGGCGAGAGGGAGTACAGTCTGAAGCTTTCTTT